The clone carrying this T cell receptor (beta chain) showed up just a few times. Primers used in a second PCR of roughly 7 to 12 cycles were a sample-barcoded 5' primer and a J-beta primer mix. TCRdb re-called the 5' RACE reads through MiXCR, storing one row per CDR3 protein. Here the sample spans approximately 680,000 distinct CDR3 sequences, about a third being singletons. The sample comes from a study of blood T cells in healthy people across ages. Germline loops: CDR1 MDHEN, CDR2 SYDVKM. Trimming pared 8 bases from V and 5 bases from J, leaving 21 bases between. CDR3 length equals 15 residues. The rearrangement uses TRBV28 and TRBJ2-5, with D perhaps TRBD1 (6 bases). The TCR originated in a woman older than 75 in good health. The sequencing input was blood. The CDR3 loop reads CASRGVLSQGETQYF. The CDR3 nucleotides read TGTGCCAGCCGGGGCGTCCTCAGCCAGGGGGAGACCCAGTACTTC. Based on the CDR3 plus reference TRBV28 and TRBJ2-5, the full variable domain is DVKVTQSSRYLVKRTGEKVFLECVQDMDHENMFWYRQDPGLGLRLIYFSYDVKMKEKGDIPEGYSVSREKKERFSLILESASTNQTSMYLCASRGVLSQGETQYFGPGTRLLVL.